The 32 T cell receptor beta chains listed next were all sequenced from one sample in a study of PD-1 blockade in classical Hodgkin lymphoma. Relapse was seen in all patients after autologous stem cell transplantation, and brentuximab vedotin exposure was variable. By magnetic negative selection, CD4+ T cells were purified from thawed PBMCs. Profiled with immunoSEQ multiplex PCR; TCRdb holds only in-frame clones, not every one. The table shows 10,000 to 15,000 clones, with more than 60% occurring only once. Sequencing used CD4+ T cells from blood, obtained at baseline. The receptors come from a human donor with classical Hodgkin lymphoma.

The genes are TRBV4-3 and TRBJ2-7, with D possibly being TRBD1 or TRBD2 (5 bases each). CDR3 length: 18 amino acids. Germline V gives CDR1 LGHNA, CDR2 YSLEER. V was cut by 0 bases and J by 2 bases, with 20 bases left in between. CDR3 sequence reads: CASSQDPSGAPGPYEQYF. For the CDR3, the DNA is TGCGCCAGCAGCCAAGATCCCTCCGGGGCCCCCGGTCCCTACGAGCAGTACTTC.

This chain's CDR3 is CASSLARGGAIYNEQFF. DNA for the CDR3: TGTGCCAGCAGCTTAGCACGCGGGGGCGCAATATACAATGAGCAGTTCTTC. The V gene is TRBV7-9, the J gene TRBJ2-1, with D possibly being TRBD2 (7 bases). This CDR3 is built from 17 residues. The V end was cut by 0 bases, the J end by 4 bases, with 16 bases between. Per germline, CDR1 SEHNR and CDR2 FQNEAQ (reference sequence).

This chain joins TRBV6-5 and TRBJ1-4; 8 bases align to TRBD1. In germline, CDR1 is MNHEY, CDR2 SVGAGI. The junction had 11 bases not matched to a gene; V was cut back by 6 bases and J by 8 bases. This CDR3 is built from 15 residues. CDR3 residues: CASSPRTGRGEKLFF. The CDR3 region has the DNA TGTGCCAGCAGCCCCAGGACAGGGAGAGGCGAAAAACTGTTTTTT.

The chain uses TRBV15 and TRBJ2-3, with unresolved D. CDR3 size: 12 residues. The germline gives CDR1 LNHNV, CDR2 YYDKDF (reference sequence). Deletions cut 6 bases from V and 5 bases from J, with 9 bases between. CDR3 coding DNA: TGTGCCACCAGTGCGAAGGGAGATACGCAGTATTTT. Encoded protein: CATSAKGDTQYF.

The chain couples TRBV19 to TRBJ2-3; the match to TRBD2 covers 11 bases. The CDR3 totals 16 residues. V trimming: 4 bases; J trimming: 2 bases; junction bases outside the gene matches: 5. CDR1 and CDR2 from the germline V gene are LNHDA and SQIVND (reference sequence). The CDR3 sequence: CASSTSSGGFTDTQYF. CDR3 bases: TGTGCCAGTAGTACCTCTAGCGGGGGGTTCACAGATACGCAGTATTTT.

This chain links TRBV7-3 with TRBJ2-3, with unresolved D. Trimming pared 2 bases from V and 1 base from J, leaving 7 bases between. The germline V gene has CDR1 SGHTA and CDR2 FQGTGA. There are 14 residues in the CDR3. As DNA, the CDR3 is TGTGCCAGCAGCTTATGGTCAGGCACAGATACGCAGTATTTT. It yields the protein CASSLWSGTDTQYF.

This sequence joins TRBV7-2 and TRBJ2-2; TRBD2 matches at 7 bases. CDR3 length: 15 amino acids. Trimming took 5 bases from V and 0 from J; bases not matched to a gene: 3. CDR1 SGHTA and CDR2 FQGNSA come from the germline V gene. CDR3 amino acids: CASSQGLANTGELFF. CDR3 in DNA: TGTGCCAGCAGCCAAGGACTAGCGAACACCGGGGAGCTGTTTTTT.

CDR3 bases: TGTGCCATCAATAGAAGGACAGGGGAGACTGAAGCTTTCTTT. Encoded protein: CAINRRTGETEAFF. The V gene is TRBV10-3, the J gene TRBJ1-1; TRBD1 aligns across 9 bases. Per the germline V gene, CDR1 is ENHRY and CDR2 is SYGVKD. The V segment lost 7 bases and the J segment 5 bases; nucleotides outside the gene matches: 8. The CDR3 has 14 amino acids.

Only one count was recorded for this clone. The junction differs from germline at one of its ends, possibly a read error. The rearrangement links TRBV7-7 to TRBJ2-3; D is perhaps TRBD2 (6 bases). From germline, CDR1 is SSHAT and CDR2 FNYEAQ (reference sequence). The CDR3 contains 16 residues. The CDR3 DNA follows: TGTGCTAGCAGCTTAAGTCCCAGCGTCGGGAGAGATACGCAGTATTTT. Translation: CASSLSPSVGRDTQYF. Full variable domain (remainder filled in from reference TRBV7-7 and TRBJ2-3): GAGVSQSPRYKVTKRGQDVTLRCDPISSHATLYWYQQALGQGPEFLTYFNYEAQPDKSGLPSDRFSAERPEGSISTLTIQRTEQRDSAMYRCASSLSPSVGRDTQYFGPGTRLTVL.

The table lists this clone with a few counts. This rearrangement joins TRBV4-2 to TRBJ1-6; D is ambiguous. V was cut by 1 base and J by 8 bases, with 12 bases left in between. Per germline, CDR1 LGHNA and CDR2 YNFKEQ. The CDR3 covers 15 residues. The CDR3 DNA sequence: TGTGCCAGCAGCCAAGGGACCCACAGCGATTCACCCCTCCACTTT. Its translation: CASSQGTHSDSPLHF.

This chain uses TRBV5-1 with TRBJ1-1; no clear D gene. V dropped 3 bases and J dropped 1 base, with 7 bases sitting between them. The germline gives CDR1 SGHRS, CDR2 YFSETQ. The CDR3 totals 13 residues. The CDR3 nucleotides are TGCGCCAGCAGCTCGCTGGGGAACACTGAAGCTTTCTTT. It translates to CASSSLGNTEAFF.

V and J are TRBV12-5 and TRBJ2-7, with D perhaps TRBD1 (5 bases). Trimming pared 0 bases from V and 4 bases from J, leaving 16 bases between. Germline assignment: CDR1 LGHNT and CDR2 FRNRAP. This CDR3 region has 16 residues. In DNA form, the CDR3 reads TGTGCTAGTGGTTTGGTAGTTCCGCAGGGAAAGTACGAGCAGTACTTC. It codes for CASGLVVPQGKYEQYF.

This clone was detected a few times. This chain joins TRBV7-2 and TRBJ2-7; D assignment may be TRBD1 or TRBD2 (5 bases each). The V gene lost 0 bases and the J gene lost 3 bases, with 12 bases spanning the gap. This CDR3 is 15 amino acids long. Germline V lookup: CDR1 SGHTA, CDR2 FQGNSA. CDR3: CASSLARTRGYEQYF. CDR3 DNA sequence: TGTGCCAGCAGCTTAGCGAGAACTAGGGGCTACGAGCAGTACTTC.

This sequence joins TRBV19 and TRBJ1-2; D remains ambiguous. CDR3 size: 12 residues. Per germline, CDR1 LNHDA and CDR2 SQIVND (reference sequence). The V end lost 3 bases, the J end lost 7 bases, and 9 bases lay between the germline ends. The CDR3 region is CASSMREGGYTF. CDR3 DNA sequence: TGTGCCAGTAGTATGCGGGAAGGTGGCTACACCTTC.

The V gene is TRBV6-1, the J gene TRBJ2-4; D is tentatively TRBD1 or TRBD2 (5 bases each). There are 15 residues in the CDR3. The ends were cut back, 10 bases at V and 3 bases at J, with 19 bases in the middle. Germline V lookup: CDR1 MNHNS, CDR2 SASEGT. CDR3 amino acids: CATTRSGASKNIQYF. The CDR3 DNA is TGTGCCACCACAAGGTCCGGGGCAAGCAAAAACATTCAGTACTTC.

The chain carries TRBV4-1 and TRBJ1-2, with TRBD1 matching 9 bases. The length of the CDR3 is 17 residues. With 0 bases clipped from V and 2 bases from J, the junction kept 7 bases outside the gene matches. Germline CDR1 MGHRA, CDR2 YSYEKL. The CDR3 spells CASSQEGDRARNYGYTF. The CDR3, as DNA: TGCGCCAGCAGCCAAGAGGGGGACAGGGCTCGGAACTATGGCTACACCTTC.

This chain uses TRBV19 with TRBJ2-5; D remains ambiguous. Per the germline V gene, CDR1 is LNHDA and CDR2 is SQIVND (reference sequence). Trimming took off 0 bases at V and 2 bases at J, with 4 bases between the two ends. This CDR3 region has 13 residues. The CDR3 here is CASSIDTQETQYF. The CDR3 DNA sequence: TGTGCCAGTAGTATAGATACACAAGAGACCCAGTACTTC.

The CDR3 reads CASSQDGQEDYGYTF. In DNA form, the CDR3 reads TGCGCCAGCAGCCAAGACGGTCAGGAGGACTATGGCTACACCTTC. The J gene is TRBJ1-2, the V gene TRBV4-3; D not resolved. CDR3 size: 15 residues. V lost 0 bases, J lost 3 bases, and 11 bases lay in between. The germline V gene has CDR1 LGHNA and CDR2 YSLEER.

This chain connects TRBV2 to TRBJ1-1; tentative D call: TRBD1 (6 bases). This CDR3 has 12 residues. Germline V gene data show CDR1 as SNHLY and CDR2 as FYNNEI. Trimming took 9 bases from V and 3 from J, leaving 11 bases between them. The chain's CDR3 is CARGAQHTEAFF. Here the CDR3 DNA reads TGTGCCAGGGGGGCGCAGCACACTGAAGCTTTCTTT.

This clone showed up just a few times. The J gene is TRBJ1-1, the V gene TRBV5-1; no reliable D call. V shed 5 bases and J shed 7 bases, with 15 bases lying between them. This CDR3 has 13 residues. Germline CDR1 SGHRS, CDR2 YFSETQ. CDR3 residues: CASSPTTLHEAFF. The DNA of the CDR3 is TGCGCCAGCAGTCCTACCACGTTACATGAAGCTTTCTTT. Filled out from reference TRBV5-1 and TRBJ1-1, the complete variable domain reads KAGVTQTPRYLIKTRGQQVTLSCSPISGHRSVSWYQQTPGQGLQFLFEYFSETQRNKGNFPGRFSGRQFSNSRSEMNVSTLELGDSALYLCASSPTTLHEAFFGQGTRLTVV.

The V gene is TRBV5-1, the J gene TRBJ1-6, with 8 bases that match TRBD1. V lost 3 bases and J lost 9; bases outside the gene matches: 8. This CDR3 is built from 15 residues. Germline CDR1 and CDR2: SGHRS and YFSETQ. In nucleotides, the CDR3 is TGCGCCAGCAGCTCGGGACAGGTAACTGGTTCACCCCTCCACTTT. As protein: CASSSGQVTGSPLHF.

V usage is TRBV11-3 and J usage is TRBJ2-3, with 12 bases aligning to TRBD2. CDR3 length equals 16 residues. The germline V gene encodes CDR1 SGHNT and CDR2 YENEEA. The junction had 5 bases not matched to a gene; V was cut back by 5 bases and J by 2 bases. This chain's CDR3 is CASSRTSGAVTDTQYF. The CDR3 DNA reads TGTGCCAGCAGCCGGACTAGCGGGGCTGTCACAGATACGCAGTATTTT. Complete variable domain (other parts from reference TRBV11-3 and TRBJ2-3): EAGVVQSPRYKIIEKKQPVAFWCNPISGHNTLYWYLQNLGQGPELLIRYENEEAVDDSQLPKDRFSAERLKGVDSTLKIQPAELGDSAVYLCASSRTSGAVTDTQYFGPGTRLTVL.

J is TRBJ1-1 and V is TRBV5-1; D remains unclear. Trimming cost V 4 bases and J 8 bases, with 12 bases left between them. The CDR3 has 12 residues. Germline CDR1 is SGHRS and CDR2 is YFSETQ. The CDR3 DNA sequence: TGCGCCAGCAGCCCTCCAGGCTCCGAAGCTTTCTTT. It yields the protein CASSPPGSEAFF.

This chain joins TRBV20-1 and TRBJ2-7, with 7 bases matching TRBD1. The junction had 1 base not matched to a gene; V was cut back by 2 bases and J by 6 bases. There are 11 residues in the CDR3. The V gene's germline CDR1 is DFQATT and CDR2 SNEGSKA (reference sequence). CDR3 amino acids: CSARYRGEQYF. CDR3 nucleotide sequence: TGCAGTGCTAGATACAGGGGCGAGCAGTACTTC.

This clone came up once. The chain combines TRBV28 with TRBJ2-2, with a weak D call TRBD2 (6 bases). Per the germline V gene, CDR1 is MDHEN and CDR2 is SYDVKM. V lost 2 bases and J 5 bases, leaving 15 bases between the germline ends. CDR3 length: 16 amino acids. In nucleotides, the CDR3 is TGTGCCAGCAGTTTACGGGGGACCCTGAAAACCGGGGAGCTGTTTTTT. Its protein is CASSLRGTLKTGELFF.

The chain recombines TRBV7-6 with TRBJ2-5, with 8 positions matching TRBD2. In germline, CDR1 is SGHVS, CDR2 FNYEAQ. V lost 5 bases to trimming and J lost 2 bases; unmatched junction nucleotides: 7. CDR3 size: 15 residues. The CDR3 nucleotides read TGTGCCAGCAGCGCGCTCGGGGGGGGGCAAGAGACCCAGTACTTC. This translates into CASSALGGGQETQYF.

The chain recombines TRBV6-1 with TRBJ1-2; no firm D call. The V gene's germline CDR1 is MNHNS and CDR2 SASEGT. This CDR3 region has 13 residues. Trimming pared 3 bases from V and 1 base from J, leaving 6 bases between. The CDR3 loop reads CASSEYINYGYTF. The DNA of the CDR3 is TGTGCCAGCAGTGAGTACATTAACTATGGCTACACCTTC.

This chain links TRBV30 with TRBJ1-2; 8 nucleotides agree with TRBD1. This CDR3 comprises 12 residues. The V segment lost 3 bases and the J segment 12 bases; nucleotides outside the gene matches: 9. Germline values: CDR1 GTSNPN, CDR2 SVGIG (reference sequence). Here the CDR3 DNA reads TGTGCCTGGAGGACCGATGGGGACAGGCACACCTTC. It is translated as CAWRTDGDRHTF.

This clone was found a few times. The genes are TRBV19 and TRBJ1-5; perhaps TRBD1 as D (5 bases). V lost 7 bases and J 6 bases, leaving 19 bases between the germline ends. Per germline, CDR1 LNHDA and CDR2 SQIVND (reference sequence). CDR3 length: 15 amino acids. The chain's CDR3 is CASTRGPGETQPQHF. CDR3 nucleotide sequence: TGTGCCAGTACGCGGGGACCCGGGGAGACTCAGCCCCAGCATTTT.

Here the CDR3 reads CASSRGTDTQYF. DNA of the CDR3: TGTGCCAGTTCGCGGGGCACAGATACGCAGTATTTT. The V call is TRBV6-5, the J call TRBJ2-3; maybe TRBD2 (5 bases). The V end lost 9 bases, the J end lost 1 base, and 8 bases lay between the germline ends. Germline V gene lookup returns CDR1 MNHEY and CDR2 SVGAGI. This CDR3 is built from 12 residues.

The chain employs TRBV5-1 and TRBJ2-5, with D tentatively TRBD2 (6 bases). This CDR3 comprises 15 residues. V was cut by 5 bases and J by 2 bases, with 16 bases left in between. Germline values: CDR1 SGHRS, CDR2 YFSETQ. CDR3: CASRPILARQETQYF. As DNA, the CDR3 is TGCGCCAGCAGGCCGATACTAGCTCGGCAAGAGACCCAGTACTTC.

This chain uses TRBV6-6 with TRBJ1-5, with 7 bases identical to TRBD1. Trimming took 4 bases from V and 4 from J; bases not matched to a gene: 4. CDR1 MNHNY and CDR2 SVGAGI come from the germline V gene (reference sequence). This CDR3 is built from 14 residues. The CDR3 nucleotides read TGTGCCAGCAGTTTCACAGGGGCTAATCAGCCCCAGCATTTT. Translation: CASSFTGANQPQHF.